This T cell receptor beta chain was observed in a study of T cells in Graves' hyperthyroidism and ophthalmopathy. Germline V gene data show CDR1 as SGHRS and CDR2 as YFSETQ. The CDR3 is 14 amino acids. V was trimmed by 4 bases and J by 2 bases, leaving 12 bases between them. Patients were excluded for uncontrolled infection, other autoimmune disease, pregnancy or lactation. Thyroid ultrasound and orbital computed tomography, with clinical symptoms and serum thyroxine and TRAb, informed diagnoses. Researchers took RNA transcripts and amplified the TCR beta CDR3 regions from them. First-round RT-PCR of the TCR CDR3 relied on the HTBI primer set. TCRdb processed the multiplex PCR reads anew with MiXCR; each CDR3 protein has one entry. This sample has tens of thousands of distinct CDR3 sequences, with roughly 50% found just once. To note about this clonotype: What it recognizes is unknown.

Findings and limits, study-wide: The model's output predicted ophthalmopathy at a median of roughly 6.9 months prior to onset.

What was sequenced was blood. V and J are TRBV5-1 and TRBJ1-1; D may be TRBD1 (6 bases). This clonotype was obtained from a woman in her fifties or sixties with Graves' ophthalmopathy. The CDR3 coding sequence is TGCGCCAGCAGCGCATGGACAGCAAACACTGAAGCTTTCTTT. Translation: CASSAWTANTEAFF.